Below, 31 T cell receptor beta chains from the same sample are listed, as sequenced in a study of blood T cells in healthy people across ages. The use of a sample-barcoded 5' primer and a J-beta primer mix characterized a second PCR of about 7 to 12 cycles. TCRdb re-derived calls from the 5' RACE reads in MiXCR, one entry per CDR3 protein. This table holds 850,000 or so distinct CDR3 sequences, 29% found once. The source material was blood. The receptors were gathered from an elderly woman in good health.

The chain has TRBV11-3 and TRBJ1-2; D is perhaps TRBD1 (5 bases). The CDR3 runs 14 residues. The V gene's germline CDR1 is SGHNT and CDR2 YENEEA. V gave up 5 bases and J gave up 7 bases, with 17 bases separating them. CDR3 in amino acids: CASSLSRGVGGYTF. CDR3 DNA: TGTGCCAGCAGCCTTTCGAGGGGCGTAGGTGGCTACACCTTC.

This clonotype was counted ten times or more. This chain uses TRBV6-2 or TRBV6-3 with TRBJ1-2; the D gene is possibly TRBD1 (6 bases). Germline V CDR1 and CDR2: MNHEY, SVGEGT. The length of the CDR3 is 15 residues. V was cut by 2 bases and J by 4 bases, with 14 bases left in between. CDR3 sequence: CASSYRAGEGYGYTF. The CDR3 DNA follows: TGTGCCAGCAGTTACCGCGCAGGGGAAGGCTATGGCTACACCTTC.

Remarks on this clonotype: This may arise from a read error, as a much more abundant clone is one base away. The chain has TRBV7-8 and TRBJ2-5; D unresolved. The CDR3 has 15 residues. Germline loops: CDR1 SGHVS, CDR2 FQNEAQ. CDR3 coding DNA: TGTGCCGGCAGCTTAGTCCAGCCGCTTCAAGAGACCCAGTACTTC. Translating it yields CAGSLVQPLQETQYF.

This clonotype was seen ten or more times. This chain joins TRBV28 and TRBJ2-6, with D hard to call. Trimming shortened V by 7 bases and J by 0 bases, and 7 bases separated the two germline ends. Per the germline V gene, CDR1 is MDHEN and CDR2 is SYDVKM. This CDR3 region has 14 residues. The CDR3 protein is CASKRFSGANVLTF. The CDR3 coding sequence is TGTGCCAGCAAAAGGTTCTCTGGGGCCAACGTCCTGACTTTC.

The rearrangement joins TRBV28 to TRBJ2-3, with TRBD1 as a possible D gene (6 bases). The V end was cut by 2 bases, the J end by 3 bases, with 9 bases between. The CDR3 spans 14 residues. Germline lookup yields CDR1 MDHEN and CDR2 SYDVKM. The CDR3: CASSLPGTTDTQYF. The CDR3 coding sequence is TGTGCCAGCAGTTTACCCGGGACAACAGATACGCAGTATTTT.

This clonotype occurred a few times. This sequence may be a read error, since a much larger clone differs from it by one base. This chain links TRBV20-1 with TRBJ1-5; no definite D call. V was shortened by 5 bases and J by 1 base, with 18 bases between the two germline ends. The CDR3 has 16 amino acids. Germline values: CDR1 DFQATT, CDR2 SNEGSKA (reference sequence). The CDR3 here is CSAGGSRDASNQPQHF. Written as DNA, the CDR3 is TGCAGTGCTGGAGGGAGTCGGGATGCGAGCAATCAGCCCCAGCATTTT.

This clonotype came up many times. The V call is TRBV7-9, the J call TRBJ2-1, with D possibly TRBD2 on 5 matching bases. CDR1 and CDR2 (germline): SEHNR, FQNEAQ (reference sequence). Trimming took off 1 base at V and 5 bases at J, with 21 bases between the two ends. The CDR3 totals 18 residues. In DNA, the CDR3 is TGTGCCAGCAGCTTAGGGCAGATATTCAAGGAGGAACACAATGAGCAGTTCTTC. Translating it yields CASSLGQIFKEEHNEQFF.

This clonotype was recorded at least ten times. The chain employs TRBV29-1 and TRBJ2-7; D assignment may be TRBD1 or TRBD2 (5 bases each). This CDR3 contains 14 residues. Trimming cost V 8 bases and J 0 bases, with 17 bases left between them. Germline CDR1 is SQVTM and CDR2 is ANQGSEA. This CDR3 reads CSLRGEQSSYEQYF. CDR3 in DNA: TGCAGCCTAAGAGGGGAGCAGAGCTCCTACGAGCAGTACTTC.

Concerning this clonotype: The final CDR3 position lacks the conserved phenylalanine or tryptophan, pointing to a likely read error. The chain has TRBV5-1 and TRBJ2-5; D unresolved. Trimming took off 1 base at V and 1 base at J, with 11 bases between the two ends. CDR1 SGHRS and CDR2 YFSETQ come from the germline V gene. CDR3 size: 15 residues. The CDR3 DNA reads as TGCGCCAGCAGCTTGTCCCCAGGAACCCAAGAGACCCAGTACAAC. Amino acids: CASSLSPGTQETQYN.

The rearrangement joins TRBV5-1 to TRBJ2-3; 12 nucleotides agree with TRBD2. The CDR3 extends over 17 amino acids. V was pared by 0 bases and J by 10 bases, with 12 bases of the junction left unmatched. In germline, CDR1 is SGHRS, CDR2 YFSETQ. The CDR3 bases are TGCGCCAGCAGCTTGGCCCCTCGGACTAGCGGGGCACGGTCGCAGTATTTT. It encodes CASSLAPRTSGARSQYF.

This clonotype came up a few times. The CDR3 is CASSVATRDSLYGYTF. CDR3 coding DNA: TGTGCCAGCAGCGTAGCTACCAGGGACAGCCTCTATGGCTACACCTTC. V and J are TRBV9 and TRBJ1-2; 7 positions agree with TRBD1. J lost 4 bases, V lost 0 bases, and 9 bases had no gene match. The germline gives CDR1 SGDLS, CDR2 YYNGEE. The CDR3 runs 16 residues. The full variable domain, in which reference TRBV9 and TRBJ1-2 provide the parts outside the CDR3, is DSGVTQTPKHLITATGQRVTLRCSPRSGDLSVYWYQQSLDQGLQFLIQYYNGEERAKGNILERFSAQQFPDLHSELNLSSLELGDSALYFCASSVATRDSLYGYTFGSGTRLTVV.

This clonotype was observed a handful of times. The chain links TRBV10-2 to TRBJ1-6, with 12 bases that match TRBD1. Germline V gene data show CDR1 as WSHSY and CDR2 as SAAADI. Germline trimming cut 5 bases from V and 2 bases from J; bases unmatched to any gene: 7. The CDR3 contains 18 residues. The CDR3 nucleotides read TGCGCCAGCAGTTCACCGGGACAGGGGGCTGCCTATAATTCACCCCTCCACTTT. This translates into CASSSPGQGAAYNSPLHF.

At least ten counts were recorded for this clonotype. The CDR3 coding sequence is TGTGCCAGCAGAAAAACAGGGGAGTCCTACGAGCAGTACTTC. It is translated as CASRKTGESYEQYF. The J gene is TRBJ2-7, the V gene TRBV12-3 or TRBV12-4; 7 bases agree with TRBD1. Losses at the gene ends were 6 bases for V and 1 base for J; bases not matched to a gene: 6. This CDR3 region has 14 residues.

The chain employs TRBV7-6 and TRBJ2-3; D uncertain. The V end lost 2 bases, the J end lost 4 bases, and 7 bases lay between the germline ends. This CDR3 is 13 amino acids long. CDR1 and CDR2 (germline): SGHVS, FNYEAQ. The CDR3 spells CASSLPASDTQYF. In nucleotides, the CDR3 is TGTGCCAGCAGCTTACCAGCATCAGATACGCAGTATTTT.

This clonotype was found many times. The chain couples TRBV20-1 to TRBJ2-5; D is unresolved. Germline assignment: CDR1 DFQATT and CDR2 SNEGSKA (reference sequence). The CDR3 loop spans 11 amino acids. Written as DNA, the CDR3 is TGCAGGGTTGGGGTGTCAGAGACCCAGTACTTC. It translates to CRVGVSETQYF.

Many counts were recorded for this clonotype. V is TRBV27 and J is TRBJ1-1; a weak D match, TRBD1 (5 bases). Germline V gives CDR1 MNHEY, CDR2 SMNVEV (reference sequence). V was cut by 4 bases and J by 4 bases, with 13 bases left in between. The CDR3 totals 14 residues. The CDR3 DNA is TGTGCCAGCAGTTCCCGGGGGTACTCCACTGAAGCTTTCTTT. Translation gives CASSSRGYSTEAFF.

This clonotype was recorded at least ten times. The CDR3 reads CSARKSAGRKTQYF. The CDR3 DNA is TGCAGTGCTAGAAAGTCGGCTGGGAGAAAGACCCAGTACTTC. The chain joins TRBV20-1 to TRBJ2-5; D perhaps matches TRBD2 (5 bases). V gave up 2 bases and J gave up 6 bases, with 16 bases separating them. Germline lookup yields CDR1 DFQATT and CDR2 SNEGSKA (reference sequence). The CDR3 is 14 amino acids.

This clonotype appeared many times. V and J are TRBV6-2 or TRBV6-3 and TRBJ2-5; 7 bases are shared with TRBD1. The CDR3 sequence is 16 residues long. J gave up 1 base and V 4 bases, and 9 bases lay outside the gene matches. Germline V gene sequence: CDR1 MNHEY, CDR2 SVGEGT. The CDR3: CASSSSTGDPQETQYF. The CDR3 DNA reads as TGTGCCAGCAGTTCATCCACAGGGGACCCCCAAGAGACCCAGTACTTC.

This clonotype showed up many times. The chain couples TRBV7-2 to TRBJ2-3; D perhaps matches TRBD1 (5 bases). V was clipped by 5 bases and J by 0 bases, with 15 bases between them. This CDR3 is 16 amino acids long. Germline assignment: CDR1 SGHTA and CDR2 FQGNSA. CDR3 loop: CASSPPGLPSTDTQYF. The CDR3 nucleotides read TGTGCCAGCAGCCCCCCAGGGCTTCCTAGCACAGATACGCAGTATTTT.

Points on this clonotype: One end of the junction is discordant with germline, which a read error may explain. V is TRBV20-1 and J is TRBJ1-1; the match to TRBD1 covers 9 bases. Germline-derived CDR1 and CDR2 are DFQATT and SNEGSKA (reference sequence). This CDR3 comprises 15 residues. CDR3 amino acids: CGARDGTGRNTEAFF. For the CDR3, the DNA is TGCGGTGCTAGAGATGGGACAGGGAGGAACACTGAAGCTTTCTTT.

This clonotype was detected a few times. A much larger clone differs from this one at a single base, so this may be a read error. This rearrangement joins TRBV9 to TRBJ2-6; D is possibly TRBD2 (7 bases). CDR3 length: 14 residues. Germline V gene data show CDR1 as SGDLS and CDR2 as YYNGEE. The CDR3 loop reads CASSVRAGANVRTF. Written as DNA, the CDR3 is TGTGCCAGCAGCGTACGGGCGGGGGCCAACGTCCGGACTTTC.

Details on this clonotype: This may arise from a read error, as a much more abundant clone is one base away. The V gene is TRBV6-2 or TRBV6-3, the J gene TRBJ2-6; D is perhaps TRBD1 (5 bases). CDR1 MNHEY and CDR2 SVGEGT come from the germline V gene. The CDR3 covers 15 residues. CDR3 amino acids: CASRAGFSGANVPTF. CDR3 nucleotide sequence: TGTGCCAGCAGGGCAGGATTCTCTGGGGCCAACGTCCCGACTTTC.

This clonotype has a handful of counts. The V call is TRBV18, the J call TRBJ2-7; D is perhaps TRBD1 (5 bases). Trimming removed 3 bases at V and 2 bases at J, with 8 bases between. This CDR3 spans 13 amino acids. Germline values: CDR1 KGHSH, CDR2 LQKENI. CDR3 coding DNA: TGTGCCAGCTCACCGACAGTACCCTACGAGCAGTACTTC. It is translated as CASSPTVPYEQYF.

This clonotype was observed a few times. The chain combines TRBV30 with TRBJ1-1; D is possibly TRBD1 (5 bases). This CDR3 has 13 residues. The ends were cut back, 3 bases at V and 9 bases at J, with 17 bases in the middle. Per germline, CDR1 GTSNPN and CDR2 SVGIG (reference sequence). The CDR3 nucleotides are TGTGCCTGGAGCGCGACGGCAGGGCGGCAAGCTTTCTTT. Protein sequence: CAWSATAGRQAFF. Supplemented by reference TRBV30 and TRBJ1-1, the full variable domain reads SQTIHQWPATLVQPVGSPLSLECTVEGTSNPNLYWYRQAAGRGLQLLFYSVGIGQISSEVPQNLSASRPQDRQFILSSKKLLLSDSGFYLCAWSATAGRQAFFGQGTRLTVV.

This clonotype was seen repeatedly, ten times or more. This sequence joins TRBV3-1 and TRBJ2-1, with D tentatively TRBD1 (6 bases). Germline CDR1 reads LGHDT; CDR2 reads YNNKEL (reference sequence). V was pared by 0 bases and J by 5 bases, with 11 bases between. CDR3 length: 15 residues. CDR3 amino acids: CASSQDQGPNNEQFF. CDR3 DNA sequence: TGTGCCAGCAGCCAAGATCAGGGGCCTAACAATGAGCAGTTCTTC.

This clonotype showed up many times. This chain links TRBV4-3 with TRBJ1-2; D is unresolved. Germline assignment: CDR1 LGHNA and CDR2 YSLEER. V was pared by 3 bases and J by 4 bases, with 18 bases between. This CDR3 has 16 residues. The CDR3: CASSHLASGRSYGYTF. The DNA for the CDR3 is TGCGCCAGCAGCCACCTTGCTTCCGGACGGAGCTATGGCTACACCTTC.

The V and J genes are TRBV7-2 and TRBJ2-2; tentative D call: TRBD1 (5 bases). Per germline, CDR1 SGHTA and CDR2 FQGNSA. This CDR3 spans 13 amino acids. V was cut by 1 base and J by 7 bases, with 7 bases left in between. The DNA for the CDR3 is TGTGCCAGCAGCTTAGAGGGGATCGGGGAGCTGTTTTTT. As protein: CASSLEGIGELFF.

This clonotype occurred many times. V and J are TRBV7-8 and TRBJ2-1; D remains ambiguous. Looked up from germline, CDR1 is SGHVS and CDR2 is FQNEAQ. The ends were cut back, 5 bases at V and 0 bases at J, with 14 bases in the middle. This CDR3 is 16 amino acids long. Here the CDR3 reads CASSPGRMSSYNEQFF. CDR3 DNA sequence: TGTGCCAGCAGCCCAGGAAGGATGAGCTCCTACAATGAGCAGTTCTTC. The complete variable domain, with remaining parts taken from reference TRBV7-8 and TRBJ2-1, reads GAGVSQSPRYKVAKRGQDVALRCDPISGHVSLFWYQQALGQGPEFLTYFQNEAQLDKSGLPSDRFFAERPEGSVSTLKIQRTQQEDSAVYLCASSPGRMSSYNEQFFGPGTRLTVL.

In its sample, this clonotype was seen a few times. The rearrangement joins TRBV28 to TRBJ1-5, with no clear D. Looked up from germline, CDR1 is MDHEN and CDR2 is SYDVKM. The CDR3 totals 12 residues. V was trimmed by 8 bases and J by 0 bases, leaving 5 bases between them. The CDR3 spells CASGYSNQPQHF. The DNA of the CDR3 is TGTGCCAGCGGGTATAGCAATCAGCCCCAGCATTTT.

The rearrangement links TRBV7-6 to TRBJ2-5; TRBD2 matches at 10 bases. The CDR3 consists of 18 residues. CDR1 SGHVS and CDR2 FNYEAQ come from the germline V gene. V shed 1 base and J 3 bases; nucleotides not matched to a gene: 11. The CDR3, as DNA: TGTGCCAGCAGCTTAGGAGCGGGGGGGCCGCTTAAAGAAGAGACCCAGTACTTC. Translation: CASSLGAGGPLKEETQYF.

This chain joins TRBV6-4 and TRBJ2-2; 9 bases are a match to TRBD2. Per germline, CDR1 MRHNA and CDR2 SNTAGT. The CDR3 is made up of 17 amino acids. Losses at the gene ends were 0 bases for V and 6 bases for J; bases not matched to a gene: 8. In DNA, the CDR3 is TGTGCCAGCAGTGACTCGTCCCGGCGGGGGGGTGCCGGGGAGCTGTTTTTT. It encodes CASSDSSRRGGAGELFF.